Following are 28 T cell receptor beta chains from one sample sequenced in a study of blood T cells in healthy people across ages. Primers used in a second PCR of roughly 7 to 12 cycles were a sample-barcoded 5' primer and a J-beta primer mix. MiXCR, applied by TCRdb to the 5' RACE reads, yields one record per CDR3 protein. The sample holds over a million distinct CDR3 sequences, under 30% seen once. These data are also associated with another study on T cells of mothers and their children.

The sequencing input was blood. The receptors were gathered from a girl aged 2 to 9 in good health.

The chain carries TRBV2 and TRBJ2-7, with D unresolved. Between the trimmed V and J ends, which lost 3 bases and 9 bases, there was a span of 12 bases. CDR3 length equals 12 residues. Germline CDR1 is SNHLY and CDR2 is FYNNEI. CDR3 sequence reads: CASSDPTGSQYF. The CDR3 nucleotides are TGTGCCAGCAGTGACCCGACCGGGTCGCAGTACTTC.

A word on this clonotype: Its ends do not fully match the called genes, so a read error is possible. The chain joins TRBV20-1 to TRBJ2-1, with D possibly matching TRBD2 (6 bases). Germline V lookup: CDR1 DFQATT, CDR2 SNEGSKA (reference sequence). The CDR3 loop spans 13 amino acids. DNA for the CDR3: TGCAGTACTAGCCGGGATTCATACAATGAGCAGTTCTTC. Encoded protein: CSTSRDSYNEQFF.

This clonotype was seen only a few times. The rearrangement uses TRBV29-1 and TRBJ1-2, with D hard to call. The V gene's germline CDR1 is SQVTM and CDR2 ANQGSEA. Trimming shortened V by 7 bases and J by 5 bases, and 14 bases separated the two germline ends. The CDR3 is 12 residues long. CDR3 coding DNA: TGCAGCGCCCTATTAACCGGTTATGGCTACACCTTC. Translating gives CSALLTGYGYTF.

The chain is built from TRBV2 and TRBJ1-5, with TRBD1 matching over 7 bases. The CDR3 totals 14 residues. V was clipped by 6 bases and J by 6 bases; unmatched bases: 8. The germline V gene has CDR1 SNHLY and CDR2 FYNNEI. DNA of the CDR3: TGTGCCAGCAGCCAAGGGGGCCTGACTCAGCCCCAGCATTTT. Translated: CASSQGGLTQPQHF.

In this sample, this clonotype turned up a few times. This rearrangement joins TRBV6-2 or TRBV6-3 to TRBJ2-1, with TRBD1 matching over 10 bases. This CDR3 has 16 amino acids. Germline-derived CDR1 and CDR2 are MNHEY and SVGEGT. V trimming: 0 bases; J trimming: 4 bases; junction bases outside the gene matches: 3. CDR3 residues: CASSYSRTGGYNEQFF. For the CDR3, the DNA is TGTGCCAGCAGTTACTCTCGGACAGGGGGGTACAATGAGCAGTTCTTC.

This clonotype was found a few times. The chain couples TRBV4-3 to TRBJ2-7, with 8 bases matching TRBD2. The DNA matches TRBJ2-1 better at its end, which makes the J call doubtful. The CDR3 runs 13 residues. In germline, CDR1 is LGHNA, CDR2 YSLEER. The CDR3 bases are TGCGCCAGCAGCCCCCGACTAGCGAGTGAGCAGTTCTTC. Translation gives CASSPRLASEQFF.

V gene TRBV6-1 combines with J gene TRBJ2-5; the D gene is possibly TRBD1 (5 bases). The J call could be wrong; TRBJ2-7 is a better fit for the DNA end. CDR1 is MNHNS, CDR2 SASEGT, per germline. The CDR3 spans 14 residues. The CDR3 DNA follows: TGTGCCAGCAGGACGGGCAGGGTCATCTACGAGCAGTACTTC. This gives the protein CASRTGRVIYEQYF.

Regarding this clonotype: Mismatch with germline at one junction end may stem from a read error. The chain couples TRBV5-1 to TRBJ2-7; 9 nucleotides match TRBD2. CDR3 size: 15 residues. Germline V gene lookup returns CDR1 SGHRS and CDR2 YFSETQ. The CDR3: CASRLGLAEGYEQYF. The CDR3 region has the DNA TGCGCCAGCAGGTTGGGACTAGCAGAAGGCTACGAGCAGTACTTC.

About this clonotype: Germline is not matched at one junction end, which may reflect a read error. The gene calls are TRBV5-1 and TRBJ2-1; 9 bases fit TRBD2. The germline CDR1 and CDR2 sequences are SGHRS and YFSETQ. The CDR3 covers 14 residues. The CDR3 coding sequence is TGCGTCAGCAGCTTGGAGGCGGGAGGGCAGGAGCGGTTCTTC. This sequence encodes CVSSLEAGGQERFF.

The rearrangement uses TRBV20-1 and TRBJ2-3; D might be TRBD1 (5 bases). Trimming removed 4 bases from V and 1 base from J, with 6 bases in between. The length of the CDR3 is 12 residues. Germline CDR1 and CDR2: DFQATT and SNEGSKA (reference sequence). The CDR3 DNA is TGCAGTGCTAAACAGGGCACAGATACGCAGTATTTT. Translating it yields CSAKQGTDTQYF.

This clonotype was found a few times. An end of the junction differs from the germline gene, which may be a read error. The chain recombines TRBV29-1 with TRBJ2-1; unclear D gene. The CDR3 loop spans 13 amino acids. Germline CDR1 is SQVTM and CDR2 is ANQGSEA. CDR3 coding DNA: TGCAGCGTCGAAGGTGGCAATTCGAATGAGCAGCTCTTC. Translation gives CSVEGGNSNEQLF.

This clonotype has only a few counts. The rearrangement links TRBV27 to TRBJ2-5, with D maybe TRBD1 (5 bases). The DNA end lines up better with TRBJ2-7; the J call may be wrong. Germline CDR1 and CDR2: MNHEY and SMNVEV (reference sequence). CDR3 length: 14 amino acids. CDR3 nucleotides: TGTGCCAGCAAGCTTGGACAAGGGGAATACGAGCAGTACTTC. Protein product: CASKLGQGEYEQYF.

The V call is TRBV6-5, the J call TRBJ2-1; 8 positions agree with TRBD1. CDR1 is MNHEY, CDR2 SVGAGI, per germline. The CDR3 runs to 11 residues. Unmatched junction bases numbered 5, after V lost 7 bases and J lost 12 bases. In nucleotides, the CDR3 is TGTGCCAGCATCCAGGGGGCATGGCAGTTCTTC. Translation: CASIQGAWQFF.

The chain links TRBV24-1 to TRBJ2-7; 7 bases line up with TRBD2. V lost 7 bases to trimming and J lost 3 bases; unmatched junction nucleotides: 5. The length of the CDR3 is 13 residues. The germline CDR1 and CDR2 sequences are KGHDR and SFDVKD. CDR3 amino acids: CATREREDYEQYF. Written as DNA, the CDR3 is TGTGCCACCAGGGAGCGGGAAGACTACGAGCAGTACTTC.

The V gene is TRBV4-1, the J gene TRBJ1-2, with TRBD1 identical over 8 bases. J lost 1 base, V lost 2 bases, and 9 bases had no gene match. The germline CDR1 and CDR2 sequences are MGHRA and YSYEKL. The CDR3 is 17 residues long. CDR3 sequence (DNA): TGCGCCAGCAGCCAACCGGGACAGGCCCGCTTTAACTATGGCTACACCTTC. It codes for CASSQPGQARFNYGYTF.

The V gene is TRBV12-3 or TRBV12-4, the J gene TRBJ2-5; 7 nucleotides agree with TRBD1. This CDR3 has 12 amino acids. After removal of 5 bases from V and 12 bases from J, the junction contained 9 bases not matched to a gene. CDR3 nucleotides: TGTGCCAGCAGTAGGACAGGTCTCGAGAAGTACTTC. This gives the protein CASSRTGLEKYF.

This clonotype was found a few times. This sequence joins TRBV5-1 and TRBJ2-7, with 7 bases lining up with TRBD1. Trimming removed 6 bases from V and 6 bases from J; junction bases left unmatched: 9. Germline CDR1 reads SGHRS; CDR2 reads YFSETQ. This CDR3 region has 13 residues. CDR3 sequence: CASNYGTVGEQYF. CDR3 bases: TGCGCCAGCAACTACGGGACAGTCGGCGAGCAGTACTTC.

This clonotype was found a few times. CDR3 sequence reads: CASSRKQGPQETQYF. Written as DNA, the CDR3 is TGTGCCAGCAGCCGGAAACAGGGTCCCCAAGAGACCCAGTACTTC. The rearrangement links TRBV4-2 to TRBJ2-5; D is possibly TRBD1 (6 bases). Trimming stripped 4 bases from V and 1 base from J, with 13 bases between. Germline lookup yields CDR1 LGHNA and CDR2 YNFKEQ. The CDR3 is made up of 15 amino acids.

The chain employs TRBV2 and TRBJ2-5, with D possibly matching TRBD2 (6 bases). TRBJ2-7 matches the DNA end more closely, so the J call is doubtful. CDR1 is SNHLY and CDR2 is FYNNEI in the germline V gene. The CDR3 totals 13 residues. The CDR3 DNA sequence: TGTGCCAGCAGGGGAGGCAGTGCCGTCGAGCAGTACTTC. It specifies CASRGGSAVEQYF.

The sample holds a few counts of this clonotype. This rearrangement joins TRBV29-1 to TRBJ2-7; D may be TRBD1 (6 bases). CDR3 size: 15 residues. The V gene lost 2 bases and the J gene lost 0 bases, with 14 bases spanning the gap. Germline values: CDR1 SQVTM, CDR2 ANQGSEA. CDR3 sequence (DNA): TGCAGCGTTGAATTTCCGGGACACAGCTCCTACGAGCAGTACTTC. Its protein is CSVEFPGHSSYEQYF.

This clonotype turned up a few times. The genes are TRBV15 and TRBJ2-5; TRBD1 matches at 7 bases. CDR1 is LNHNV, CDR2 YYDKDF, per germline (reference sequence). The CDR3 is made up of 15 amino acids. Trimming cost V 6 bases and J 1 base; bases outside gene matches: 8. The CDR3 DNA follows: TGTGCCACCAGAAAACCCCACAGGGGCCAAGAGACCCAGTACTTC. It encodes CATRKPHRGQETQYF.

CDR3 in amino acids: CSVGGLAAYNEQFF. In DNA, the CDR3 is TGCAGCGTTGGTGGTCTAGCGGCCTACAATGAGCAGTTCTTC. The chain uses TRBV29-1 and TRBJ2-1; 7 nucleotides align to TRBD2. The length of the CDR3 is 14 residues. Germline CDR1 reads SQVTM; CDR2 reads ANQGSEA. Trimming removed 4 bases from V and 2 bases from J; junction bases left unmatched: 5.

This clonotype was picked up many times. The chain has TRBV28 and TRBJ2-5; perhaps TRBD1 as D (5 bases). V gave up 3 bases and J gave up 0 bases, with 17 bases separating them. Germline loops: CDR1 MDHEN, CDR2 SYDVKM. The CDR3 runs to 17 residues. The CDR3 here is CASSFASDTTYQETQYF. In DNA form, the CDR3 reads TGTGCCAGCAGTTTCGCGTCGGACACGACGTACCAAGAGACCCAGTACTTC.

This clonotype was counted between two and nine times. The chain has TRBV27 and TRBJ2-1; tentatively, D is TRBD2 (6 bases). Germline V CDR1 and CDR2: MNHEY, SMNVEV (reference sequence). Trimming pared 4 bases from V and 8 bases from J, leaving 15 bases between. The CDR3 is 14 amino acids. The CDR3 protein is CASSSLTSPDEQFF. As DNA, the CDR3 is TGTGCCAGCAGTTCCCTCACTAGCCCGGATGAGCAGTTCTTC.

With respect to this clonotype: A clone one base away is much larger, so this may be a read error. For the CDR3, the DNA is TGTGCTAGTGGTTTGGGCAGCAACTACGGGCAGTACTTC. Encoded protein: CASGLGSNYGQYF. This chain connects TRBV12-5 to TRBJ2-1; D remains ambiguous. The J call may be faulty, since TRBJ2-7 better matches the DNA end. This CDR3 is built from 13 residues. The germline V gene encodes CDR1 LGHNT and CDR2 FRNRAP.

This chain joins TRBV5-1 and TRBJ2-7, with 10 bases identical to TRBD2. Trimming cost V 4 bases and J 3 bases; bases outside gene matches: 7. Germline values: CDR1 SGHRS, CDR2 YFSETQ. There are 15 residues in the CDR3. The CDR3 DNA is TGCGCCAGCAGCACGGGGACTAGCGATTACTACGAGCAGTACTTC. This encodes CASSTGTSDYYEQYF.

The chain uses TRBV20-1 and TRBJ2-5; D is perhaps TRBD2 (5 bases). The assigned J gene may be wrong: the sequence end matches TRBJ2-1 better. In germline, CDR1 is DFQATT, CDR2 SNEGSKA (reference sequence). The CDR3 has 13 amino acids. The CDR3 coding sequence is TGCAGTGCTCACCTGGCTAGCCTCCTTGAGCAGTTCTTC. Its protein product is CSAHLASLLEQFF.

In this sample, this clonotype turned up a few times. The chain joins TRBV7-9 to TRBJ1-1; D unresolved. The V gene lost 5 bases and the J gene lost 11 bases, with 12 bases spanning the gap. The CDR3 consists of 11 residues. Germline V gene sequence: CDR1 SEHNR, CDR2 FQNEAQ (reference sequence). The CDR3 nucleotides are TGTGCCAGCAGCGCCCAAAGGGAGGCTTTCTTT. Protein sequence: CASSAQREAFF.